Shown below are 15 T cell receptor beta chains from a single sample sequenced in a study of shared clonotypes between healthy human individuals. Generated by immunoSEQ multiplex PCR, the TCRdb table keeps only in-frame clones and is missing some. This sample carries some 2,000,000 clones, roughly 95% of them seen once, and the ten largest clones take roughly 0.13%. The sequencing input was naive CD4+ T cells sorted from blood. Subset noted: CD45RA+ positively selected. The source is a man younger than 35 in good health.

A remark on this clone: Distinct nucleotide sequences in the sample also encode this CDR3. This rearrangement joins TRBV4-1 to TRBJ1-1; no clear D gene. Trimming removed 0 bases at V and 2 bases at J, with 7 bases between. The length of the CDR3 is 14 residues. The germline V gene encodes CDR1 MGHRA and CDR2 YSYEKL. For the CDR3, the DNA is TGCGCCAGCAGCCAAGAGGCAGAAAACACTGAAGCTTTCTTT. This gives the protein CASSQEAENTEAFF.

The chain recombines TRBV2 with TRBJ2-7; D unresolved. Germline V gene data show CDR1 as SNHLY and CDR2 as FYNNEI. V lost 0 bases and J lost 2, with 11 bases in between. The CDR3 is 15 amino acids. The CDR3 region is CASSEASWQPYEQYF. DNA of the CDR3: TGTGCCAGCAGTGAAGCCAGTTGGCAGCCCTACGAGCAGTACTTC.

The chain joins TRBV9 to TRBJ1-3; TRBD1 matches 7 bases. Germline trimming cut 8 bases from V and 8 bases from J; bases unmatched to any gene: 10. Germline assignment: CDR1 SGDLS and CDR2 YYNGEE. This CDR3 has 13 residues. CDR3 region: CASQGGMVDTIYF. CDR3 nucleotide sequence: TGTGCCAGTCAAGGGGGCATGGTGGACACCATATATTTT.

The chain carries TRBV7-9 and TRBJ2-2, with D possibly TRBD2 on 5 matching bases. Germline values: CDR1 SEHNR, CDR2 FQNEAQ (reference sequence). Trimming stripped 5 bases from V and 1 base from J, with 8 bases between. This CDR3 contains 14 residues. This chain's CDR3 is CASSPGLNTGELFF. In DNA form, the CDR3 reads TGTGCCAGCAGCCCAGGACTGAACACCGGGGAGCTGTTTTTT.

V is TRBV5-6 and J is TRBJ1-5; D perhaps matches TRBD1 (5 bases). The CDR3 is made up of 14 amino acids. V was trimmed by 4 bases and J by 9 bases, leaving 17 bases between them. Germline-derived CDR1 and CDR2 are SGHDT and YYEEEE. Written as DNA, the CDR3 is TGTGCCAGCAGCACCAGACAGAGCCGGCGGCCCCAGCATTTT. It yields the protein CASSTRQSRRPQHF.

The chain joins TRBV6-6 to TRBJ1-4; 8 bases map to TRBD1. CDR3 length equals 15 residues. Per germline, CDR1 MNHNY and CDR2 SVGAGI (reference sequence). The V segment lost 2 bases and the J segment 7 bases; nucleotides outside the gene matches: 6. As DNA, the CDR3 is TGTGCCAGCAGTTACACGACAGGGGTGGTTGAAAAACTGTTTTTT. Its protein is CASSYTTGVVEKLFF.

CDR3 DNA sequence: TGTGCCAGCCACGCAGAGCTGAACACTGAAGCTTTCTTT. Translating it yields CASHAELNTEAFF. The chain links TRBV2 to TRBJ1-1; no firm D call. The CDR3 has 13 residues. Trimming pared 8 bases from V and 0 bases from J, leaving 10 bases between. The germline gives CDR1 SNHLY, CDR2 FYNNEI.

The chain recombines TRBV18 with TRBJ1-6; 10 nucleotides match TRBD1. Germline V gene lookup returns CDR1 KGHSH and CDR2 LQKENI. Unmatched junction bases numbered 15, after V lost 6 bases and J lost 7 bases. This CDR3 comprises 18 residues. The DNA for the CDR3 is TGTGCCAGCTCGAACAGCGCGGGACAGGGGCTAACGAATTCACCCCTCCACTTT. This gives the protein CASSNSAGQGLTNSPLHF.

The CDR3 loop is CATSKSMMQGFQPQHF. The CDR3 DNA sequence: TGTGCCACCAGCAAATCAATGATGCAGGGCTTTCAGCCCCAGCATTTT. The rearrangement uses TRBV15 and TRBJ1-5; TRBD1 is a possible D gene (5 bases). V was trimmed by 4 bases and J by 6 bases, leaving 19 bases between them. This CDR3 region has 16 residues. Per the germline V gene, CDR1 is LNHNV and CDR2 is YYDKDF (reference sequence).

The gene calls are TRBV6-1 and TRBJ2-3; 8 bases line up with TRBD2. Unmatched junction bases numbered 17, after V lost 1 base and J lost 5 bases. Germline assignment: CDR1 MNHNS and CDR2 SASEGT. The length of the CDR3 is 19 residues. The CDR3 protein is CASSEGDSGTRLIIDTQYF. The CDR3 DNA follows: TGTGCCAGCAGTGAAGGAGATAGCGGGACCAGACTAATAATAGATACGCAGTATTTT.

The gene calls are TRBV27 and TRBJ2-1, with D possibly matching TRBD2 (5 bases). V was pared by 1 base and J by 2 bases, with 12 bases between. CDR3 size: 16 residues. Germline V gene lookup returns CDR1 MNHEY and CDR2 SMNVEV (reference sequence). The CDR3 here is CASSLLGKGAYNEQFF. The CDR3 nucleotides are TGTGCCAGCAGTTTATTGGGGAAGGGAGCCTACAATGAGCAGTTCTTC.

The rearrangement uses TRBV10-2 and TRBJ2-1, with 12 bases lining up with TRBD2. Germline V gene data show CDR1 as WSHSY and CDR2 as SAAADI. The CDR3 length is 17 residues. With V trimmed by 3 bases and J by 3 bases, 6 bases remained unmatched. The CDR3 nucleotides read TGCGCCAGCAGTGAAACTAGCGGGGGGCCAGGCTACAATGAGCAGTTCTTC. Translation gives CASSETSGGPGYNEQFF.

The V and J genes are TRBV4-1 and TRBJ2-7, with 7 bases aligning to TRBD1. The CDR3 has 14 residues. With V trimmed by 5 bases and J by 4 bases, 8 bases remained unmatched. CDR1 is MGHRA, CDR2 YSYEKL, per germline. The CDR3 sequence: CASSAPGQTYEQYF. CDR3 in DNA: TGCGCCAGCAGCGCCCCGGGACAGACTTACGAGCAGTACTTC.

CDR3 loop: CASSVYSDQPQHF. The CDR3 DNA reads as TGTGCCAGCAGTGTTTACAGCGATCAGCCCCAGCATTTT. The chain joins TRBV2 to TRBJ1-5; D is unresolved. The V end lost 4 bases, the J end lost 5 bases, and 9 bases lay between the germline ends. The germline gives CDR1 SNHLY, CDR2 FYNNEI. The length of the CDR3 is 13 residues.

V and J are TRBV2 and TRBJ2-7, with TRBD2 identical over 14 bases. CDR1 is SNHLY and CDR2 is FYNNEI in the germline V gene. This CDR3 spans 17 amino acids. J lost 1 base, V lost 9 bases, and 11 bases had no gene match. The CDR3 loop reads CASPGLAGVNGSYEQYF. CDR3 bases: TGTGCCAGTCCGGGACTAGCGGGAGTTAATGGGTCCTACGAGCAGTACTTC.